This record looks at one TCR beta chain sequence and its context. It has no known antigen specificity. There are no base qualities to consult, and no much larger clone falls within one base. This entry is derived from a study of T cell responses to AZD1222 COVID-19 vaccine (dated by TCRdb to the early 2020s). In terms of the full investigation: TCR sequencing was performed for roughly 250 trial participants, of whom some 200 were given two doses of AZD1222 and around 26 were given two doses of MenACWY control vaccine. Enrollment into the trials was organized by age into subgroups of 18-55, 56-69 and 70-plus years, and those subgroups contained approximately 150, 30 and 60 TCR-sequenced participants, respectively.

The CDR3 regions of human TCRbeta chains were analyzed by immunosequencing. The authors' pipeline ran thus. Repertoire TCRs were matched against a reference library of SARS-CoV-2-specific TCRs generated with the MIRA antigen-specificity platform. Breadth was defined as the fraction of unique TCRs that were SARS-CoV-2-associated. Depth was defined as the fraction of total T cells that were SARS-CoV-2-associated. Each spike-specific TCR was assigned to its reactive spike region and to a CD4 or CD8 class using the MIRA data. Log10-transformed breadth and depth values were compared by one-way ANOVA with Sidak's multiple comparisons tests. Imported from immuneACCESS, the table was reduced by TCRdb to in-frame sequences with V and J called. These copies leave out some clones; in studies compared against another copy, an unresolved V gene accounts for under half, and the cause of the remainder is not known. From that table come the V and J calls and clone size; the DNA was used to work out D and trimming. The sample profile shows about 220,000 clones; around 93% of them were found once. The ten largest clones add up to more than 0.8% of the sample.

Sample time point, as interpreted from the label and publication: baseline before first vaccination. The treatment or condition label for this specimen denotes: meningococcal conjugate vaccine given as trial control. Vaccinee samples came from UK trials COV001 and COV002, including a single-blind randomized controlled phase 2/3 trial of AZD1222 (ChAdOx1 nCoV-19) in healthy adults. For TCRbeta chain sequencing, PBMC samples from trial participants were taken at day 0 and at day 28 after the second dose. What the study reported, not specific to this receptor: Because no day 14 peak-response samples were available, repertoires were characterized only after the peak T cell response. Conclusions about previously exposed vaccinees are limited, since just six AZD1222 recipients were seropositive for SARS-CoV-2 at baseline. Participants were mostly white British and included more females than males, and it was suggested by the authors that clonal diversity may have been underestimated. The vaccine-associated CD4 TCRs covered the entire spike protein, and the dominant responses fell in regions 160-218 and 743-854. In the small 56-69-year group, the increase in depth fell short of significance, most likely because of low power. Reportedly, almost half of the unique spike-specific TCRs recognized epitopes lying outside the regions that are mutated in the B.1.351 and B.1.1.7 variants. Spike-specific TCR breadth and depth rose significantly after two AZD1222 doses compared with day 0 and with MenACWY recipients.

Trimming removed 0 bases from V and 4 bases from J, leaving 12 bases between the germline ends. Inclusive of the bounding cysteine and phenylalanine, the CDR3 is 15 residues long. The CDR3 DNA has 45 bases and is translated from base 1. Based on the germline V gene, the CDR1 and CDR2 sequences are SGDLS and YYNGEE. The V gene is TRBV9 and the J gene is TRBJ2-3; no D gene is confidently identified. The TCR comes from an adult in good health. This sample comprised peripheral blood, obtained on day 0 of MenACWY control vaccination. The CDR3 amino acid sequence is: CASSVEGTGADTQYF. The base sequence is TGTGCCAGCAGCGTAGAAGGTACGGGCGCAGATACGCAGTATTTT. Beyond the CDR3, the reference TRBV9 and TRBJ2-3 genes provide the residues; the full variable domain reads: DSGVTQTPKHLITATGQRVTLRCSPRSGDLSVYWYQQSLDQGLQFLIQYYNGEERAKGNILERFSAQQFPDLHSELNLSSLELGDSALYFCASSVEGTGADTQYFGPGTRLTVL.